This TCR beta chain was observed in a study of cytomegalovirus exposure and HLA in healthy donors (dated by TCRdb to the late 2010s). Notes on the research overall: An earlier analysis of more than 550 of the donors reported 250 to 300 Gb of sequence data and 100 million to 120 million unique TCR beta sequences obtained from around 170 million T cells. The aim of the study was to test whether cataloging public T cell receptors could identify signatures of past pathogen exposure. Donor age, sex, ethnicity and CMV serostatus were compiled alongside the repertoire data. The number of donors typed differed by locus, with about 629-630 for A, B, C, DRB1 and DQB1, over 500 for DQA1, about 610 for DPA1, and over 400 for DPB1. Using immunosequencing, the study profiled T cell repertoires from approximately 700 subjects and related those repertoires to cytomegalovirus serostatus. The later analysis used no new phenotypic data to find candidate immune exposures, relying instead on TCR beta sequences and their occurrence across donors. About 5 DR-DQ haplotypes were handled as single units for association and clustering, since linkage in the cohort was strong. Among 300 to 500 genotyped donors of the cohort, an average of around 220,000 unique TCR beta nucleotide sequences was sequenced per donor, of which approximately 19% were non-productive. Genome-wide SNP genotypes for about 65% of the 666 donors were used in a later genetic analysis, which treated that subset as a discovery cohort. An earlier analysis of fewer than 700 of the donors applied high-throughput TCR beta sequencing to assess whether each TCR beta V gene segment acted as functional or pseudogenic. Of the roughly 390 genotyped donors, 65% to 90% fell in the genetic ancestry cluster associated with self-reported Caucasian donors. An early release covering more than 500 HLA-typed donors comprised 300 to 350 gigabases of sequencing data and tens of millions of unique TCR sequences. Along with the roughly 670-subject first cohort, a separate validation cohort of over a hundred different subjects was used. To predict cytomegalovirus infection status, the study brought together high-throughput TCR immunosequencing, statistical association of individual TCRs with disease status, and machine learning. Both class I and class II loci were covered by HLA typing, at four-digit resolution. All discovery cohort repertoires had been generated using a single sequencing platform. A later analysis re-examined previously published TCR beta repertoires from 610 or so donors and added high-resolution HLA genotyping to investigate patterns of TCR occurrence. What the authors observed across the whole study: In a later analysis, several top co-occurrence clusters were reported to appear linked to parvovirus B19, influenza, CMV and Epstein-Barr virus. In both the original and validation cohorts, the classifier was reported to diagnose cytomegalovirus status with high specificity and sensitivity. In vitro tests confirmed that three of the cytomegalovirus-associated TCR beta chains recognize cytomegalovirus antigens. According to a later genetic analysis, donors in an Asian-associated ancestry cluster had fewer N-insertions in productive TCRs than the approximately 650-donor mean. A further reported finding was that TCR beta sequences accurately predicted the HLA-A and HLA-B alleles for most subjects in the first cohort. Most TCR sequences were seen in very few donors, while some public TCRs were found in many individuals. Most CMV-associated TCR beta chains appeared to be HLA-restricted in a later analysis, and the HLA associations seemed to be driven largely by CMV exposure. Because some donors lacked HLA typing at each locus, the association tests relied only on the typed subset. CMV serostatus was the only immune exposure information available for the cohort. The authors suggested that the approach could potentially be generalized to other disease states and immunological phenotypes. In a later analysis, the rate of TCR association differed among HLA loci, with DRB1 alleles having the most associated TCRs and HLA-C alleles having the fewest. A later genetic analysis associated a missense DCLRE1C variant with V-gene and J-gene trimming of TCR beta chains, and an independent cohort replicated the association. In a later analysis, around 17,000 TCR beta sequences were associated with specific HLA alleles at a false discovery rate of 0.05. Some IMGT-functional V segments, including TRBV6-2 and TRBV6-3, could not be told apart with the 87-base-pair reads, so those segments were excluded. Compared with equally common non-associated chains, HLA-associated TCR beta chains in a later analysis were more clonally expanded and had lower generation probabilities. When HLA alleles, especially DR and DQ, strongly co-occurred, attributing TCR associations to individual alleles was difficult. A total of fewer than 200 TCR beta chains were listed by the study as associated with cytomegalovirus. An earlier analysis of approximately 540 of the donors showed that most TCR beta V segments appeared in productive rearrangements either about 87% or about 30% of the time, which broadly matched IMGT annotations. Roughly uniform sequencing depth across donors was assumed in presence/absence analyses, although this assumption may not hold. Correlated functional status among segregating V segments might be attributable to linkage disequilibrium, but an unknown experimental factor could not be ruled out. Because counts were too low, about 18 rarely observed V segments, including chromosome 9 orphons, were excluded from the earlier analysis of 500 to 700 of the donors. A cluster of highly shared sequence variants was judged likely to represent a technical artifact of the sequencing pipeline. This cohort had only TCR beta chains sequenced, and the lack of alpha or paired-chain data limited which features could be detected.

This clone was detected only a few times. What antigen it recognizes has not been identified. No per-base quality is available; no much larger clone lies one base away. The library was made by the immunoSEQ multiplex PCR assay. For the multiplex PCR, a mixture combining 60 forward primers for TCR Vbeta segments and 13 reverse primers for TCR Jbeta segments was used. Amplification of the CDR3 region of rearranged TCR beta genes was performed with a multiplex PCR assay on genomic DNA. Amplified TCR beta libraries were sequenced as 87-base-pair reads on the Illumina HiSeq System. The authors processed their data as follows. A later analysis tallied 70 million to 100 million unique TCR beta chains across the 640 or so repertoires, and about 10 million of those chains were shared by two or more donors. Raw reads were error-corrected and collapsed into unique sequences by a nearest-neighbor algorithm in which closely related sequences were merged to remove PCR and sequencing errors. CDR3 sequences were aligned to IMGT reference sequences to assign V, D and J gene segments. Each retained sequence needed at least a six-nucleotide match to both a V gene segment and a J gene segment. A rearrangement counted as productive if the CDR3 had no stop codons and remained in frame with V and J, and every other rearrangement counted as non-productive. CDR3 was defined by IMGT convention, running from the second conserved V-encoded cysteine to the conserved J-encoded phenylalanine. Sequences without an unambiguous match to a single V gene segment were excluded from the earlier analysis of a few hundred of the donors. An earlier analysis of 587 of the donors classified V segments as functional when productive rearrangements were above 56.7% and as segregating when the standard deviation between donors was above 5%. A statistical classification framework was developed to diagnose cytomegalovirus status using the catalog of TCR beta chain sequences. In a later analysis, TCR nucleotide sequences were compared against IMGT/GENE-DB human TR gene sequences so that V and J genes could be assigned. A later analysis assigned CDR3 sequences and most-parsimonious VDJ recombination scenarios with the TCRdist pipeline. A later analysis defined each TCR beta chain by its CDR3 amino acid sequence plus V-gene family, and excluded reads lacking a unique V-gene family. To address suspected cross-contamination and a sequencing artifact, a later analysis removed 592 highly shared, low-generation-probability nucleotide sequences. In a later analysis, a clonal expansion index was calculated for each public chain from normalized within-repertoire ranks of inferred template counts. In a later analysis, generation probabilities were computed with a VDJ recombination model fitted to out-of-frame rearrangements, and the resulting probabilities were checked against IGoR. A later analysis scored TCR-TCR, TCR-HLA and TCR-CMV co-occurrence with hypergeometric tests, applying a repertoire-size bias correction to TCR pairs. False discovery rates were estimated in a later analysis by permuting HLA or CMV assignments 20 times. In a later analysis, co-occurring TCRs were grouped with DBSCAN, and TCRdist sequence similarity was added when clustering was performed within HLA-allele-positive subsets. Repertoires with fewer than 30,000 or more than 120,000 public chains were left out of co-occurrence clustering, as were about 5 repertoires with anomalous nucleotide sharing. TCRdb carries this immuneACCESS record with in-frame sequences only. Its versions omit some clonotypes, under half of them owing to an unresolved V gene in the studies checked, with the rest unexplained. The V and J calls and clone size were taken over from that table, and D and trimming were inferred from the DNA. This sample gives about 120,000 clones in total; about 80% of them show up just once. 8.8% of the sample is held by the ten biggest clonotypes.

The CDR3 numbers 17 residues from cysteine through phenylalanine. This entry keeps only the CDR3 DNA: 51 bases, framed from base 1. At the junction V is shortened by 2 bases and J by 6 bases, with 20 bases in between. CDR1 is given as SGHTA and CDR2 as FQGTGA, both from the germline V gene. In total, roughly 670 healthy bone marrow donors made up the cohort. At the time of sampling, all cohort members were nominally healthy, though unrecorded immune exposures were likely present. The donor was CMV seropositive and belonged to the group of 250 to 350 seropositive cohort members. A peripheral blood sample was provided by each donor, and peripheral blood mononuclear cells were used for TCR beta sequencing. Genomic DNA extraction from the blood cell samples was performed with the Qiagen DNeasy Blood Extraction Kit.

This receptor was obtained from a female donor in good health and CMV-seropositive. The sequence joins TRBV7-3 to TRBJ2-1; perhaps TRBD2 is the D gene, with 5 bases matching. What was sequenced was PBMCs. At the DNA level, the sequence is TGTGCCAGCAGCTTATCTACGGGGTTACTCCGAGCCAATGAGCAGTTCTTC. It specifies CASSLSTGLLRANEQFF.